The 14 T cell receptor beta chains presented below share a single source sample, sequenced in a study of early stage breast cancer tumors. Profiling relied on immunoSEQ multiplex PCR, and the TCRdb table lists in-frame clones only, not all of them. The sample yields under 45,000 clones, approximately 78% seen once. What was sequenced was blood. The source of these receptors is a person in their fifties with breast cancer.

In DNA form, the CDR3 reads TGTGCCAGCAAGACTAACAGGGGTCAAGGCTATGGCTACACCTTC. Translation: CASKTNRGQGYGYTF. The V and J genes are TRBV27 and TRBJ1-2; 7 bases agree with TRBD1. The V gene end was trimmed by 7 bases and the J gene end by 4 bases; junction bases not matched to a gene: 12. The germline CDR1 and CDR2 sequences are MNHEY and SMNVEV (reference sequence). The CDR3 spans 15 residues.

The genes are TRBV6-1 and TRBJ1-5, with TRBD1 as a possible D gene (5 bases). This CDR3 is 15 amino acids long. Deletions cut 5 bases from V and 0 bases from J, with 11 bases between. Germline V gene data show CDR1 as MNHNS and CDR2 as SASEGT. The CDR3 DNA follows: TGTGCCAGCAGTCCGAGGGACTATAGCAATCAGCCCCAGCATTTT. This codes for CASSPRDYSNQPQHF.

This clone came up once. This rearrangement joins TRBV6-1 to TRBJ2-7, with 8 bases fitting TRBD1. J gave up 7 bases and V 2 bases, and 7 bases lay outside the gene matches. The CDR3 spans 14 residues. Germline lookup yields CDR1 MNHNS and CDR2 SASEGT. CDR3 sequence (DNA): TGTGCCAGCAGTGAACACGGACAGGGATGGGAGCAGTACGTC. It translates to CASSEHGQGWEQYV.

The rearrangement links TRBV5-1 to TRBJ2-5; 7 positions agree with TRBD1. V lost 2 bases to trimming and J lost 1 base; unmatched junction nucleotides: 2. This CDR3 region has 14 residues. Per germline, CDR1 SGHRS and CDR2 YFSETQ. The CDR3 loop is CASSLSGGQETQYF. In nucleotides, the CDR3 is TGCGCCAGCAGCTTATCAGGGGGCCAAGAGACCCAGTACTTC.

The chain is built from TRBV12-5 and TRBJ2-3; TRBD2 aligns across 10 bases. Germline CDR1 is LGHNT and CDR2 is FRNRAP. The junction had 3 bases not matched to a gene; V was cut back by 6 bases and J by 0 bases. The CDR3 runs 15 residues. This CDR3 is CASGPTSGSTDTQYF. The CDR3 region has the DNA TGTGCTAGTGGACCGACTAGCGGGAGCACAGATACGCAGTATTTT. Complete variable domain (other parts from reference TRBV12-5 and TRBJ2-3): DARVTQTPRHKVTEMGQEVTMRCQPILGHNTVFWYRQTMMQGLELLAYFRNRAPLDDSGMPKDRFSAEMPDATLATLKIQPSEPRDSAVYFCASGPTSGSTDTQYFGPGTRLTVL.

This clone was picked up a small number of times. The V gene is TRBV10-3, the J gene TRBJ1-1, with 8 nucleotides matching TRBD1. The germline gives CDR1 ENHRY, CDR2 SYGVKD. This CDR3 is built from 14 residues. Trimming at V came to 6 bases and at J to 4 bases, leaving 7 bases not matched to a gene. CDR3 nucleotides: TGTGCCATCAGAGATGACAGGGGTGGCACTGAAGCTTTCTTT. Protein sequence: CAIRDDRGGTEAFF.

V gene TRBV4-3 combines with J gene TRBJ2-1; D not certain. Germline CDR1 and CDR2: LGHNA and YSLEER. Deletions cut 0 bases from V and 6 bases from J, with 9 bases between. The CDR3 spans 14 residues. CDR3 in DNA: TGCGCCAGCAGCCAAGAGGAATCGGGCAATGAGCAGTTCTTC. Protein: CASSQEESGNEQFF.

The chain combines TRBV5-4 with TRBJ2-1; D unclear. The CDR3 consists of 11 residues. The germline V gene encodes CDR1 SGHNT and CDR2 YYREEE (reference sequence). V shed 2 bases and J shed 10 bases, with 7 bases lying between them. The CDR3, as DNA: TGTGCCAGCAGCTTTTTCCGGGAGCAGTTCTTC. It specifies CASSFFREQFF.

DNA of the CDR3: TGTGCCAGCAGTGACGCCCCAGAAACCACCGGGGAGCTGTTTTTT. Protein sequence: CASSDAPETTGELFF. This chain connects TRBV2 to TRBJ2-2; D is unclear. The V gene lost 3 bases and the J gene lost 4 bases, with 12 bases spanning the gap. Germline V lookup: CDR1 SNHLY, CDR2 FYNNEI. The length of the CDR3 is 15 residues.

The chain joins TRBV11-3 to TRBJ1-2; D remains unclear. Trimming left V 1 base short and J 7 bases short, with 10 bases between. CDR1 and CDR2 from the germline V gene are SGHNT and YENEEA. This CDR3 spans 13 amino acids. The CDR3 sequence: CASSLGRALGYTF. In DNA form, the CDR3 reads TGTGCCAGCAGCTTAGGGCGGGCTCTTGGCTACACCTTC. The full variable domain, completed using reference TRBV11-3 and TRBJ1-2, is EAGVVQSPRYKIIEKKQPVAFWCNPISGHNTLYWYLQNLGQGPELLIRYENEEAVDDSQLPKDRFSAERLKGVDSTLKIQPAELGDSAVYLCASSLGRALGYTFGSGTRLTVV.

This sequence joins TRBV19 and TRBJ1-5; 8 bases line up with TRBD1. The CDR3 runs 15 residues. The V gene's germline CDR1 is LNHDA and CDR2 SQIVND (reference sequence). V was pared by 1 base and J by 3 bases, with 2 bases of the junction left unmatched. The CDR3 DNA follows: TGTGCCAGTAGTATAGTCAGGGGGCCCAATCAGCCCCAGCATTTT. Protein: CASSIVRGPNQPQHF.

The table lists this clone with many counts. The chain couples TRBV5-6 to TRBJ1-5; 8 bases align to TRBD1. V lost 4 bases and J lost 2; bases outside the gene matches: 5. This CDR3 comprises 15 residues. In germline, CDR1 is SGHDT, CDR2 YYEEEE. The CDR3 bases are TGTGCCAGCAGCCCCGGGGGACAGGGCAATCAGCCCCAGCATTTT. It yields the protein CASSPGGQGNQPQHF.

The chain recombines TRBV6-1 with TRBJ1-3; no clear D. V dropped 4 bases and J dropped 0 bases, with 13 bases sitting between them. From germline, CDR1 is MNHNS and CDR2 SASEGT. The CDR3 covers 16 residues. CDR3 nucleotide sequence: TGTGCCAGCAGTGTCGGATTCGCTAGCTCTGGAAACACCATATATTTT. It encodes CASSVGFASSGNTIYF.

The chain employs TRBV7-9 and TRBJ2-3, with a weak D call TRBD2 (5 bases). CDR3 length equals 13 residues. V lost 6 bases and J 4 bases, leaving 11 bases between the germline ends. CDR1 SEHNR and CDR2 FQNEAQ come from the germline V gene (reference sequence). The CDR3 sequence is CASRPTGADTQYF. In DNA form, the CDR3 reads TGTGCCAGCAGGCCTACCGGGGCAGATACGCAGTATTTT. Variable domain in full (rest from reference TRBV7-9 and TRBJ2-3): DTGVSQNPRHKITKRGQNVTFRCDPISEHNRLYWYRQTLGQGPEFLTYFQNEAQLEKSRLLSDRFSAERPKGSFSTLEIQRTEQGDSAMYLCASRPTGADTQYFGPGTRLTVL.